One sample yielded the 27 T cell receptor beta chains listed below, sequenced in a study of T cell responses to AZD1222 COVID-19 vaccine. The repertoire was sequenced with immunoSEQ multiplex PCR; TCRdb's copy has only in-frame clones and lacks some. The sample includes 210,000 or so clones, about 92% of them seen just once. Here the sequenced sample was peripheral blood, taken on day 0 of MenACWY control vaccination. All receptors derive from an adult in good health.

CDR3 nucleotide sequence: TGTGCCAGTAGTAGATCCGGACAGGGCTCTGGAAACACCATATATTTT. It is translated as CASSRSGQGSGNTIYF. The J gene is TRBJ1-3, the V gene TRBV19, with 8 bases identical to TRBD1. CDR1 LNHDA and CDR2 SQIVND come from the germline V gene (reference sequence). J was trimmed by 0 bases and V by 4 bases; bases with no gene match: 5. This CDR3 region has 16 residues.

The chain joins TRBV2 to TRBJ1-5; 9 positions agree with TRBD1. Germline-derived CDR1 and CDR2 are SNHLY and FYNNEI. The CDR3 has 15 residues. Unmatched junction bases numbered 5, after V lost 6 bases and J lost 2 bases. This CDR3 reads CASSPDRGGNQPQHF. CDR3 nucleotides: TGTGCCAGCAGCCCGGACAGGGGCGGCAATCAGCCCCAGCATTTT.

DNA for the CDR3: TGTGCCAGCAGCCCCGGGACTAGCAAAGAGACCCAGTACTTC. Amino acids: CASSPGTSKETQYF. J is TRBJ2-5 and V is TRBV7-2; 9 bases match TRBD2. Trimming at V came to 5 bases and at J to 3 bases, leaving 4 bases not matched to a gene. The CDR3 consists of 14 residues. From germline, CDR1 is SGHTA and CDR2 FQGNSA.

This clone was detected only once. The V and J genes are TRBV11-2 and TRBJ1-1; 12 bases are shared with TRBD1. Losses at the gene ends were 5 bases for V and 2 bases for J; bases not matched to a gene: 9. The CDR3 has 17 amino acids. The germline V gene encodes CDR1 SGHAT and CDR2 FQNNGV. The CDR3 sequence is CASSASGTGGFNTEAFF. CDR3 nucleotides: TGTGCCAGCAGCGCTTCCGGGACAGGGGGCTTCAACACTGAAGCTTTCTTT. The variable domain in full, with the rest retrieved from reference TRBV11-2 and TRBJ1-1, is EAGVAQSPRYKIIEKRQSVAFWCNPISGHATLYWYQQILGQGPKLLIQFQNNGVVDDSQLPKDRFSAERLKGVDSTLKIQPAKLEDSAVYLCASSASGTGGFNTEAFFGQGTRLTVV.

This rearrangement joins TRBV27 to TRBJ1-2, with TRBD1 as a possible D gene (6 bases). V was shortened by 3 bases and J by 1 base, with 6 bases between the two germline ends. The CDR3 spans 13 residues. CDR1 and CDR2 (germline): MNHEY, SMNVEV (reference sequence). Written as DNA, the CDR3 is TGTGCCAGCAGTTTCAGGGGTAACTATGGCTACACCTTC. This codes for CASSFRGNYGYTF.

The chain couples TRBV4-3 to TRBJ2-7; D not certain. Germline V lookup: CDR1 LGHNA, CDR2 YSLEER. CDR3 length equals 14 residues. V was pared by 0 bases and J by 6 bases, with 12 bases between. In nucleotides, the CDR3 is TGCGCCAGCAGCCAAGACAAGCCAGCGTCCGAGCAGTACTTC. It codes for CASSQDKPASEQYF.

This clone has just one count. V is TRBV27 and J is TRBJ2-7, with 8 bases that match TRBD1. Germline lookup yields CDR1 MNHEY and CDR2 SMNVEV (reference sequence). The V gene end was trimmed by 4 bases and the J gene end by 7 bases; junction bases not matched to a gene: 9. This CDR3 spans 14 amino acids. The CDR3 DNA is TGTGCCAGCAGTTCCCGGACAGGGATGAGTGAGCAGTACTTC. This encodes CASSSRTGMSEQYF.

The CDR3 DNA reads as TGTGCCAGCAGTTACTCCGGAGGGGGAAAACTGTTTTTT. This sequence encodes CASSYSGGGKLFF. This chain links TRBV6-5 with TRBJ1-4, with D perhaps TRBD1 (6 bases). The V gene's germline CDR1 is MNHEY and CDR2 SVGAGI. CDR3 length: 13 amino acids. Trimming took 0 bases from V and 10 from J, leaving 9 bases between them.

The chain joins TRBV29-1 to TRBJ2-3; D is unresolved. The CDR3 consists of 12 residues. Trimming pared 4 bases from V and 3 bases from J, leaving 8 bases between. Looked up from germline, CDR1 is SQVTM and CDR2 is ANQGSEA. The DNA of the CDR3 is TGCAGCGTTGGCAAATTGACAGATACGCAGTATTTT. This encodes CSVGKLTDTQYF.

V usage is TRBV28 and J usage is TRBJ2-7; tentatively, D is TRBD1 or TRBD2 (7 bases each). The CDR3 contains 13 residues. Trimming left V 4 bases short and J 3 bases short, with 10 bases between. The germline V gene encodes CDR1 MDHEN and CDR2 SYDVKM. CDR3 bases: TGTGCCAGCAGTTCCAGGGGGGGCTACGAGCAGTACTTC. Translating it yields CASSSRGGYEQYF.

J is TRBJ1-1 and V is TRBV7-3, with 8 bases identical to TRBD1. The trim removed 5 bases at V and 0 bases at J, leaving 8 bases unmatched. This CDR3 spans 16 amino acids. Per the germline V gene, CDR1 is SGHTA and CDR2 is FQGTGA. The CDR3 loop reads CASSGTGGRMNTEAFF. In DNA, the CDR3 is TGTGCCAGCAGCGGTACAGGGGGGAGAATGAACACTGAAGCTTTCTTT.

This chain joins TRBV6-5 and TRBJ1-6, with 8 bases that match TRBD1. The CDR3 consists of 14 residues. J was trimmed by 10 bases and V by 6 bases; bases with no gene match: 8. CDR1 MNHEY and CDR2 SVGAGI come from the germline V gene. In DNA, the CDR3 is TGTGCCAGCAGCCCGGGACAGGTTAAATCACCCCTCCACTTT. Amino acid sequence: CASSPGQVKSPLHF.

This sequence joins TRBV7-3 and TRBJ1-5; possible D gene TRBD1, 6 bases. This CDR3 has 15 residues. Germline lookup yields CDR1 SGHTA and CDR2 FQGTGA. With 3 bases removed from V and 0 bases from J, the gap between germline ends came to 9 bases. For the CDR3, the DNA is TGTGCCAGCAGCTTGACAGGAGATAGCAATCAGCCCCAGCATTTT. Encoded protein: CASSLTGDSNQPQHF.

This clone occurred a few times. The chain is built from TRBV4-1 and TRBJ2-1; weak D call: TRBD1 (6 bases). V lost 4 bases, J lost 5 bases, and 12 bases lay in between. The germline V gene encodes CDR1 MGHRA and CDR2 YSYEKL. The CDR3 totals 14 residues. This chain's CDR3 is CASSRGGRDNEQFF. CDR3 bases: TGCGCCAGCAGCCGTGGGGGCAGGGACAATGAGCAGTTCTTC.

For the CDR3, the DNA is TGCGCCAGCAGCTCAACAGGGTTTGGTGAAAAACTGTTTTTT. Residues: CASSSTGFGEKLFF. V and J are TRBV5-1 and TRBJ1-4; D might be TRBD1 (6 bases). CDR3 length: 14 amino acids. The germline V and J ends were trimmed by 3 bases and 7 bases, with 13 bases remaining between them. From germline, CDR1 is SGHRS and CDR2 YFSETQ. Based on the CDR3 plus reference TRBV5-1 and TRBJ1-4, the full variable domain is KAGVTQTPRYLIKTRGQQVTLSCSPISGHRSVSWYQQTPGQGLQFLFEYFSETQRNKGNFPGRFSGRQFSNSRSEMNVSTLELGDSALYLCASSSTGFGEKLFFGSGTQLSVL.

V and J are TRBV6-5 and TRBJ1-5; tentatively, D is TRBD1 (5 bases). The germline V gene encodes CDR1 MNHEY and CDR2 SVGAGI. This CDR3 is built from 14 residues. Trimming stripped 6 bases from V and 7 bases from J, with 16 bases between. CDR3 coding DNA: TGTGCCAGCAGCCTAGGAGGGGTAGGACAGCCCCAGCATTTT. Amino acid sequence: CASSLGGVGQPQHF.

The J gene is TRBJ1-2, the V gene TRBV7-2; possible D gene TRBD1, 6 bases. The CDR3 totals 14 residues. V was clipped by 1 base and J by 8 bases, with 14 bases between them. Looked up from germline, CDR1 is SGHTA and CDR2 is FQGNSA. This CDR3 is CASSLDLGGVGYTF. In DNA, the CDR3 is TGTGCCAGCAGCTTAGATCTAGGGGGGGTCGGCTACACCTTC.

This chain joins TRBV7-2 and TRBJ2-3; D not certain. The CDR3 is 12 residues long. The germline CDR1 and CDR2 sequences are SGHTA and FQGNSA. The ends were cut back, 5 bases at V and 5 bases at J, with 8 bases in the middle. The CDR3 reads CASSGPGDTQYF. The CDR3 coding sequence is TGTGCCAGCAGCGGCCCGGGAGATACGCAGTATTTT.

The chain has TRBV10-1 and TRBJ2-3, with no clear D. CDR1 is WNHNN and CDR2 is SYGVQD in the germline V gene (reference sequence). CDR3 length: 14 amino acids. V lost 5 bases and J 0 bases, leaving 9 bases between the germline ends. CDR3 region: CASSQPTSTDTQYF. CDR3 nucleotides: TGCGCCAGCAGTCAGCCTACTAGCACAGATACGCAGTATTTT.

The chain carries TRBV28 and TRBJ1-2; D gene unclear. This CDR3 is built from 12 residues. Between the trimmed V and J ends, which lost 6 bases and 8 bases, there was a span of 13 bases. CDR1 is MDHEN, CDR2 SYDVKM, per germline. CDR3: CASSTDPAGYTF. CDR3 DNA sequence: TGTGCCAGCAGCACGGACCCGGCCGGCTACACCTTC.

The V and J genes are TRBV9 and TRBJ2-2; no clear D. CDR1 is SGDLS, CDR2 YYNGEE, per germline. The CDR3 contains 17 residues. Trimming took 1 base from V and 0 from J, leaving 13 bases between them. CDR3 in DNA: TGTGCCAGCAGCGTACTTGCTGGGCAGGCGAACACCGGGGAGCTGTTTTTT. Protein: CASSVLAGQANTGELFF. Full variable domain (missing parts from reference TRBV9 and TRBJ2-2): DSGVTQTPKHLITATGQRVTLRCSPRSGDLSVYWYQQSLDQGLQFLIQYYNGEERAKGNILERFSAQQFPDLHSELNLSSLELGDSALYFCASSVLAGQANTGELFFGEGSRLTVL.

V gene TRBV21-1 combines with J gene TRBJ2-4; the D call TRBD2 from the table was never checked on the DNA. TRBV21-1 is designated a pseudogene. The CDR3 totals 16 residues. The CDR3 DNA sequence: TGTGCCAGCAGCAAAGAGGAGTACGACGAGGGCGGCATTCAGTACTTC. This codes for CASSKEEYDEGGIQYF.

The chain joins TRBV10-3 to TRBJ1-4; no reliable D call. Trimming cost V 0 bases and J 8 bases, with 4 bases left between them. The germline CDR1 and CDR2 sequences are ENHRY and SYGVKD. The CDR3 is 12 amino acids. The CDR3 DNA follows: TGTGCCATCAGTGAGTCAGCCGAAAAACTGTTTTTT. It is translated as CAISESAEKLFF.

This CDR3 reads CASSIAQTSYGYTF. The CDR3 DNA reads as TGTGCCAGTAGTATAGCACAGACTAGCTATGGCTACACCTTC. The chain uses TRBV19 and TRBJ1-2; D remains ambiguous. Trimming stripped 1 base from V and 4 bases from J, with 10 bases between. This CDR3 is built from 14 residues. Germline CDR1 LNHDA, CDR2 SQIVND (reference sequence).

The V and J genes are TRBV11-1 and TRBJ2-5; D might be TRBD1 (5 bases). The CDR3 contains 14 residues. The ends were cut back, 6 bases at V and 2 bases at J, with 13 bases in the middle. The germline V gene encodes CDR1 SGHAT and CDR2 FQDESV (reference sequence). The CDR3 sequence is CASRPDRVQETQYF. As DNA, the CDR3 is TGTGCCAGCAGACCCGACAGAGTTCAAGAGACCCAGTACTTC.

For the CDR3, the DNA is TGTGCCAGCAGCCAAGGATCGGGCGCGAGGGAGACCCAGTACTTC. The encoded protein is CASSQGSGARETQYF. This sequence joins TRBV3-1 (or the pseudogene TRBV3-2) and TRBJ2-5; D gene ambiguous. The CDR3 totals 15 residues. Per the germline V gene, CDR1 is LGHDT and CDR2 is YNNKEL (reference sequence). The V gene lost 1 base and the J gene lost 5 bases, with 14 bases spanning the gap.

J is TRBJ1-6 and V is TRBV5-1; 8 bases fit TRBD1. V lost 2 bases to trimming and J lost 7 bases; unmatched junction nucleotides: 5. Germline assignment: CDR1 SGHRS and CDR2 YFSETQ. The CDR3 has 15 amino acids. In nucleotides, the CDR3 is TGCGCCAGCAGCTTAGACAGGGGTGGGAATTCACCCCTCCACTTT. It translates to CASSLDRGGNSPLHF. Using reference TRBV5-1 and TRBJ1-6 for the parts outside the CDR3, the full variable domain is KAGVTQTPRYLIKTRGQQVTLSCSPISGHRSVSWYQQTPGQGLQFLFEYFSETQRNKGNFPGRFSGRQFSNSRSEMNVSTLELGDSALYLCASSLDRGGNSPLHFGNGTRLTVT.